A single sample gave rise to the 7 T cell receptor beta chains below, sequenced in a study of immune reconstitution after stem cell transplant in scleroderma (dated by TCRdb to about 2017). The method was RT-PCR. Sequencing relied on an Illumina MiSeq. Using fastp trimming at Q25 and MiXCR clonotype assembly, TCRdb reanalyzed the public sequencing data and kept in-frame beta chains. Rows are combined by CDR3 protein, so each entry shows the most common genes and DNA. This sample lists under 4,500 distinct CDR3 sequences; roughly 6.4% were detected once. Clones ranked in the top ten supply over 15% of the sample. Collection took place before or after autologous hematopoietic stem cell transplantation (not recorded which). These receptors were collected from a female donor with systemic sclerosis. Donor details come from another sample of the same person, matched by shared clones.

Judged by abundance, this clonotype is medium-sized. The chain couples TRBV29-1 to TRBJ2-5; possibly TRBD2 for D (7 bases). CDR1 is SQVTM and CDR2 is ANQGSEA in the germline V gene. The CDR3 has 15 amino acids. V was pared by 6 bases and J by 0 bases, with 17 bases between. In nucleotides, the CDR3 is TGCAGCGTAGGGGGGGGCTGGGTGTACCAAGAGACCCAGTACTTC. Its protein is CSVGGGWVYQETQYF.

Within the sample, this clonotype is medium-sized. This sequence joins TRBV2 and TRBJ2-1; 12 nucleotides line up with TRBD2. V lost 5 bases to trimming and J lost 0 bases; unmatched junction nucleotides: 5. Germline CDR1 reads SNHLY; CDR2 reads FYNNEI. The CDR3 sequence is 17 residues long. CDR3 amino acids: CASSPKTSGSSYNEQFF. The CDR3 nucleotides read TGTGCCAGCAGTCCGAAGACTAGCGGGAGCTCCTACAATGAGCAGTTCTTC.

To note about this clonotype: This may be a read error: a much more frequent sequence differs by one nucleotide. V and J are TRBV12-3 or TRBV12-4 and TRBJ2-1; tentatively, D is TRBD1 (6 bases). This CDR3 contains 14 residues. V was trimmed by 8 bases and J by 6 bases, leaving 17 bases between them. The CDR3 DNA reads as TGTGCCAGCTGTGGCGGCCGGGACATCAATGAGCAGTTCTTC. Its protein is CASCGGRDINEQFF.

This clonotype counts as medium-sized (0.01 to 0.1%). The chain is built from TRBV2 and TRBJ2-7; 8 nucleotides match TRBD1. CDR1 SNHLY and CDR2 FYNNEI come from the germline V gene. This CDR3 region has 14 residues. Trimming at V came to 7 bases and at J to 3 bases, leaving 8 bases not matched to a gene. The CDR3 region has the DNA TGTGCCAGCACTTGGGGACAGGCCGACTACGAGCAGTACTTC. This translates into CASTWGQADYEQYF.

This clonotype rates as medium-sized (0.01 to 0.1%). V is TRBV12-3 or TRBV12-4 and J is TRBJ1-4; TRBD1 might be the D (6 bases). The CDR3 runs to 12 residues. V was clipped by 5 bases and J by 11 bases, with 12 bases between them. CDR3 in amino acids: CASSLGAQKLFF. The CDR3 DNA sequence: TGTGCCAGCAGTCTGGGGGCCCAGAAACTGTTTTTT.

This clonotype ranks as medium-sized. The CDR3 DNA reads as TGCAGTGCTAGAGACTGGACAGGGGGAGAGACCCAGTACTTC. This gives the protein CSARDWTGGETQYF. The chain has TRBV20-1 and TRBJ2-5; 10 bases align to TRBD1. CDR1 and CDR2 (germline): DFQATT, SNEGSKA (reference sequence). CDR3 length: 14 residues. J gave up 4 bases and V 0 bases, and 2 bases lay outside the gene matches.

This clonotype was counted only a few times. The rearrangement links TRBV10-3 to TRBJ2-7; TRBD1 might be the D (5 bases). Germline CDR1 is ENHRY and CDR2 is SYGVKD. CDR3 size: 12 residues. V was cut by 6 bases and J by 3 bases, with 9 bases left in between. CDR3 region: CAIRDNRYEQYF. In nucleotides, the CDR3 is TGTGCCATCAGGGACAATCGCTACGAGCAGTACTTC.